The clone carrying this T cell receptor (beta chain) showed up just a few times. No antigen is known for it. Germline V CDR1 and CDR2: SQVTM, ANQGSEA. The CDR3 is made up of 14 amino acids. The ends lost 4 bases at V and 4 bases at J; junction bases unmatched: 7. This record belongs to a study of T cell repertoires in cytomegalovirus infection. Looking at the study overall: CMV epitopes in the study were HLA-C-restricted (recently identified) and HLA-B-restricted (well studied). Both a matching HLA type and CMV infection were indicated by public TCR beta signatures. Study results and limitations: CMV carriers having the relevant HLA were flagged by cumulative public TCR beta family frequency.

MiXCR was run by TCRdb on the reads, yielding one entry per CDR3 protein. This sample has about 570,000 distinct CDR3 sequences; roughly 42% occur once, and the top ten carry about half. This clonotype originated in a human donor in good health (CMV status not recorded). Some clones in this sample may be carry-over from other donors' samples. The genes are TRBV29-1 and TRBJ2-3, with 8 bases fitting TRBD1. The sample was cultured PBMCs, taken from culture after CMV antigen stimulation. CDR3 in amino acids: CSVARGLSADTQYF. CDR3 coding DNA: TGCAGCGTTGCCAGGGGGCTGTCCGCAGATACGCAGTATTTT.